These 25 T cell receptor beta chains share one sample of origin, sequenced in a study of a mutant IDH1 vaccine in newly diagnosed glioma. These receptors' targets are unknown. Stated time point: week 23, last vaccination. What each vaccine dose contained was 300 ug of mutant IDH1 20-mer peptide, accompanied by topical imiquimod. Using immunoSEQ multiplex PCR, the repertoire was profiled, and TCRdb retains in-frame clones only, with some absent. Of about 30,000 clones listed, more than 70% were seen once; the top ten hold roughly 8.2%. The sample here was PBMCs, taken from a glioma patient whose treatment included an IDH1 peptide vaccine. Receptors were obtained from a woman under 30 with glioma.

The CDR3 DNA is TGTGCCAGCAGCTTGGACGGAGGAGGCTACACCTTC. It specifies CASSLDGGGYTF. The chain recombines TRBV7-9 with TRBJ1-2; no definite D call. Per the germline V gene, CDR1 is SEHNR and CDR2 is FQNEAQ (reference sequence). The length of the CDR3 is 12 residues. V lost 3 bases and J 8 bases, leaving 10 bases between the germline ends.

CDR3 sequence reads: CASAGQGAFGGYTF. CDR3 DNA sequence: TGTGCCAGCGCCGGACAGGGGGCGTTTGGGGGCTACACCTTC. The chain employs TRBV18 and TRBJ1-2, with 11 bases that match TRBD1. V shed 8 bases, J shed 8 bases, and the junction held 10 bases outside the gene matches. Germline V gene sequence: CDR1 KGHSH, CDR2 LQKENI. This CDR3 is built from 14 residues.

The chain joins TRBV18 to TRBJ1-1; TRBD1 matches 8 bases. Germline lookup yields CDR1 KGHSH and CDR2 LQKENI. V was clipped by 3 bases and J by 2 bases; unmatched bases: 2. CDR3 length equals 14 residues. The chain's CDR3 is CASSPTGDNTEAFF. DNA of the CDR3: TGTGCCAGCTCACCGACAGGGGATAACACTGAAGCTTTCTTT.

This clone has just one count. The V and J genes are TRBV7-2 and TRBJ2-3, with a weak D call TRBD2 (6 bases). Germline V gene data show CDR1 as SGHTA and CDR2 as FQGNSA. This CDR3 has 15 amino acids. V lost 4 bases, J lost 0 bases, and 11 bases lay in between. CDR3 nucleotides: TGTGCCAGCAGCTCCTCTAGCGCAAGCACAGATACGCAGTATTTT. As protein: CASSSSSASTDTQYF.

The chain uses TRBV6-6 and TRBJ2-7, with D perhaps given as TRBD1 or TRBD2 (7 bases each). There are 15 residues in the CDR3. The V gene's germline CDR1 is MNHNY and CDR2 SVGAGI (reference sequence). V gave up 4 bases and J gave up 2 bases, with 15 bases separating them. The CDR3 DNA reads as TGTGCCAGCAGTTCCAGGGGGGGCGAAACCTACGAGCAGTACTTC. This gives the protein CASSSRGGETYEQYF.

CDR3 nucleotide sequence: TGTGCCAGCAGTGCGACTAGCGGGGAAACCTACGAGCAGTACTTC. Protein: CASSATSGETYEQYF. The chain has TRBV27 and TRBJ2-7; 11 bases line up with TRBD2. This CDR3 is 15 amino acids long. Germline CDR1 reads MNHEY; CDR2 reads SMNVEV (reference sequence). After removal of 5 bases from V and 2 bases from J, the junction contained 5 bases not matched to a gene.

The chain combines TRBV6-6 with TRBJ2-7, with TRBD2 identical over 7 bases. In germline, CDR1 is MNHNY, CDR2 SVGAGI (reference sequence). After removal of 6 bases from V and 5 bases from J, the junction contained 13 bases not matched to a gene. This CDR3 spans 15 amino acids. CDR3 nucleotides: TGTGCCAGCAGCCCCTTGGGGAGCGGGATCAACGAGCAGTACTTC. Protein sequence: CASSPLGSGINEQYF.

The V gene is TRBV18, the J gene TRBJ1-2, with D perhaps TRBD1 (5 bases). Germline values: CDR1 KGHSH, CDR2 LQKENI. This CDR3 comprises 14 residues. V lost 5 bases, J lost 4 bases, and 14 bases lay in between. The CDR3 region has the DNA TGTGCCAGCTCAAGACAGTCCGAACTCTATGGCTACACCTTC. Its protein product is CASSRQSELYGYTF.

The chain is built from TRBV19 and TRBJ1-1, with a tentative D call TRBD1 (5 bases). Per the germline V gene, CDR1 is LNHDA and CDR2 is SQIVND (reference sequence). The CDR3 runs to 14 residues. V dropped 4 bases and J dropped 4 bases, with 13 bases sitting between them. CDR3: CASSTGGSSTEAFF. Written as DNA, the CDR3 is TGTGCCAGTAGTACCGGGGGGAGCAGCACTGAAGCTTTCTTT.

The CDR3 protein is CASSLARNTEAFF. DNA of the CDR3: TGTGCCAGCAGTTTAGCCCGGAACACTGAAGCTTTCTTT. The chain uses TRBV28 and TRBJ1-1, with D uncertain. This CDR3 region has 13 residues. CDR1 is MDHEN and CDR2 is SYDVKM in the germline V gene. The germline V and J ends were trimmed by 2 bases and 1 base, with 5 bases remaining between them. Using reference TRBV28 and TRBJ1-1 for the parts outside the CDR3, the full variable domain is DVKVTQSSRYLVKRTGEKVFLECVQDMDHENMFWYRQDPGLGLRLIYFSYDVKMKEKGDIPEGYSVSREKKERFSLILESASTNQTSMYLCASSLARNTEAFFGQGTRLTVV.

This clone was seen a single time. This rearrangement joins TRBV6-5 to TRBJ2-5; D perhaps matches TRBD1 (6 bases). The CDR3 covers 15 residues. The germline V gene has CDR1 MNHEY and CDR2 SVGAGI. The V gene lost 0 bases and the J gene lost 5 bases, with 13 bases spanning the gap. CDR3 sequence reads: CASSYSTGTGETQYF. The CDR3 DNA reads TGTGCCAGCAGTTACTCGACAGGAACAGGGGAGACCCAGTACTTC.

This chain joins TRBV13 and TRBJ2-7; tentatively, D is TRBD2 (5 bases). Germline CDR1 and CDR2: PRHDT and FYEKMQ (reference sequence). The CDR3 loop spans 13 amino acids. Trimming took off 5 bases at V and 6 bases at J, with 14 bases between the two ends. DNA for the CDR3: TGTGCCAGCAGCCGGGATACCGCCCTCGAGCAGTACTTC. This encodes CASSRDTALEQYF.

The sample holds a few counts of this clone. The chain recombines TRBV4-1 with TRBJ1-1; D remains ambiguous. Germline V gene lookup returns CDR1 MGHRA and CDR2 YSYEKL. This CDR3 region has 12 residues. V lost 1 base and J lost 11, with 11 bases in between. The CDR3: CASSQGPERAFF. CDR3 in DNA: TGCGCCAGCAGCCAAGGACCCGAGAGGGCTTTCTTT.

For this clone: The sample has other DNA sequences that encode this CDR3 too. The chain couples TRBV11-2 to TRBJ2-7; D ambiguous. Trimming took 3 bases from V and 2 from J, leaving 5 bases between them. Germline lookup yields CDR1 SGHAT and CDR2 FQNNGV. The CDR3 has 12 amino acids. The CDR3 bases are TGTGCCAGCAGCTTCCGTCCCTACGAGCAGTACTTC. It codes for CASSFRPYEQYF.

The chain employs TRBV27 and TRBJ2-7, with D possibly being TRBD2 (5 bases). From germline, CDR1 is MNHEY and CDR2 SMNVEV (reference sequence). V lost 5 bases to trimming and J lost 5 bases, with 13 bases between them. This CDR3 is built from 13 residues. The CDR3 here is CASSPTDSDEQYF. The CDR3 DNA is TGTGCCAGCAGTCCCACGGACTCGGACGAGCAGTACTTC.

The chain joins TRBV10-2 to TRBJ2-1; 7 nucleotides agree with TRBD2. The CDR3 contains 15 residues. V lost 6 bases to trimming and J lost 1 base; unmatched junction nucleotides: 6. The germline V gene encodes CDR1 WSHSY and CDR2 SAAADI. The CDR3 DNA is TGCGCCAGCAGCCGCGGCGGGGGATCCTACAATGAGCAGTTCTTC. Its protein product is CASSRGGGSYNEQFF.

The CDR3 sequence: CASSIPYGTNIQYF. In nucleotides, the CDR3 is TGTGCCAGTAGTATCCCATATGGAACAAACATTCAGTACTTC. The gene calls are TRBV19 and TRBJ2-4; D remains unclear. The germline V and J ends were trimmed by 3 bases and 6 bases, with 12 bases remaining between them. This CDR3 spans 14 amino acids. Germline V gene lookup returns CDR1 LNHDA and CDR2 SQIVND (reference sequence).

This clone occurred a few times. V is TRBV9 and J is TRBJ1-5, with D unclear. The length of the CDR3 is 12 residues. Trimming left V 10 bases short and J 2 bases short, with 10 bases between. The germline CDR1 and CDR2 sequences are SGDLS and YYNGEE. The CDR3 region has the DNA TGTGCCTCGGGGAAGGGCAATCAGCCCCAGCATTTT. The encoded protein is CASGKGNQPQHF.

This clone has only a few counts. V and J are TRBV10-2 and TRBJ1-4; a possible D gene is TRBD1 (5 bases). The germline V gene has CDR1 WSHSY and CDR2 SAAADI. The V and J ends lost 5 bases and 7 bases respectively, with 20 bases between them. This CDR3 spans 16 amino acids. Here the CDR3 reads CASSKEPGLGREKLFF. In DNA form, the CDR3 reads TGCGCCAGCAGTAAAGAACCGGGACTAGGTCGTGAAAAACTGTTTTTT.

The CDR3 is CASSLGTGTDTQYF. The CDR3, as DNA: TGCGCCAGCAGCCTAGGGACAGGCACAGATACGCAGTATTTT. The chain employs TRBV4-1 and TRBJ2-3, with 7 bases that match TRBD1. The V gene end was trimmed by 4 bases and the J gene end by 1 base; junction bases not matched to a gene: 2. The CDR3 has 14 residues. Germline CDR1 MGHRA, CDR2 YSYEKL.

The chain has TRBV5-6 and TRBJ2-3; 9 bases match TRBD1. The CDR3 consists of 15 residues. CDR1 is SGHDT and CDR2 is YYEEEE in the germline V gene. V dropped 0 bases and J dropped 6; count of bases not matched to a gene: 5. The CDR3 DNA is TGTGCCAGCAGCTTGGGGGGACAGGGATTGGATACGCAGTATTTT. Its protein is CASSLGGQGLDTQYF.

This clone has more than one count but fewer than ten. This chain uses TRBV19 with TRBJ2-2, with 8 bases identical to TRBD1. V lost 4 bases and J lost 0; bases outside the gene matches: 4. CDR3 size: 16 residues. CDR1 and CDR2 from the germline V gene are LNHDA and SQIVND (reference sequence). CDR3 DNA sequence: TGTGCCAGTAGTACACGGACAGGGACGAACACCGGGGAGCTGTTTTTT. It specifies CASSTRTGTNTGELFF.

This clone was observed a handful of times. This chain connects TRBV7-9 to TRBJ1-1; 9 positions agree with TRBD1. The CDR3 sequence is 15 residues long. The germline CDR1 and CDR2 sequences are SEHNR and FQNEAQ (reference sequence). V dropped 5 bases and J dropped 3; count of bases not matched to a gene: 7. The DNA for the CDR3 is TGTGCCAGCAGCGAACAGGGGGCGAGTGACACTGAAGCTTTCTTT. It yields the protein CASSEQGASDTEAFF.

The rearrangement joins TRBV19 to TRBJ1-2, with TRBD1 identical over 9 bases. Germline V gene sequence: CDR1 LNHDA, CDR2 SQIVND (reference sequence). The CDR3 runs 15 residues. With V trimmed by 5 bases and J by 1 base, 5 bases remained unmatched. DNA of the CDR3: TGTGCCAGTAGTGAGGGACAGGGAAGTAACTATGGCTACACCTTC. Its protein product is CASSEGQGSNYGYTF.

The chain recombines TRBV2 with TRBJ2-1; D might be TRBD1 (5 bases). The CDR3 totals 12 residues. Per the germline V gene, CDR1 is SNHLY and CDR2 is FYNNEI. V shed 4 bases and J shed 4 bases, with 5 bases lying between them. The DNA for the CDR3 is TGTGCCAGCAGTGGACAGTACAATGAGCAGTTCTTC. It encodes CASSGQYNEQFF. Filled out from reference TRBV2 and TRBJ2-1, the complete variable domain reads EPEVTQTPSHQVTQMGQEVILRCVPISNHLYFYWYRQILGQKVEFLVSFYNNEISEKSEIFDDQFSVERPDGSNFTLKIRSTKLEDSAMYFCASSGQYNEQFFGPGTRLTVL.